These 4 T cell receptor beta chains share one sample of origin, sequenced in a study of type 1 and type 2 diabetes patients. The PCR template was genomic DNA. Amplification of the beta chain CDR3 used 30 forward and 13 reverse multiplex primers. TCRdb re-derived calls from the multiplex PCR reads in MiXCR, one entry per CDR3 protein. The sample comprises a few hundred thousand distinct CDR3 sequences, around 47% of which are singletons, and 12% to 15% rests with the top ten. Sequences were obtained from peripheral blood mononuclear cells (PBMCs). The origin of the receptors is a man aged 18 to 35 with type 2 diabetes.

Ten or more counts support this clonotype. The chain is built from TRBV14 and TRBJ2-5, with D tentatively TRBD1 (6 bases). CDR3 length: 15 amino acids. The V gene's germline CDR1 is SGHDN and CDR2 FVKESK. The V and J ends lost 1 base and 5 bases respectively, with 14 bases between them. CDR3 nucleotides: TGTGCCAGCAGCCAAGCCTGGACAGCGAGGGAGACCCAGTACTTC. This encodes CASSQAWTARETQYF.

The V and J genes are TRBV10-3 and TRBJ1-2; D remains unclear. This CDR3 is built from 17 residues. The germline CDR1 and CDR2 sequences are ENHRY and SYGVKD. Trimming shortened V by 2 bases and J by 6 bases, and 22 bases separated the two germline ends. The CDR3 here is CAISETMVGEGIDGYTF. The CDR3 DNA is TGTGCCATCAGTGAGACCATGGTGGGCGAAGGGATCGATGGCTACACCTTC.

The V and J genes are TRBV20-1 and TRBJ2-5; D is perhaps TRBD1 (7 bases). The length of the CDR3 is 15 residues. Per the germline V gene, CDR1 is DFQATT and CDR2 is SNEGSKA (reference sequence). Trimming took 5 bases from V and 11 from J, leaving 27 bases between them. The CDR3 reads CSAGGGQLSCWAQYF. CDR3 DNA: TGCAGTGCTGGAGGGGGACAGCTCTCGTGTTGGGCGCAGTACTTC.

In its sample, this clonotype was seen a few times. The chain couples TRBV7-2 to TRBJ2-5, with TRBD2 matching 12 bases. J gave up 4 bases and V 5 bases, and 14 bases lay outside the gene matches. Germline assignment: CDR1 SGHTA and CDR2 FQGNSA. The length of the CDR3 is 18 residues. CDR3 amino acids: CASSVRLAGAPTGETQYF. In DNA, the CDR3 is TGTGCCAGCAGCGTAAGACTAGCGGGGGCCCCTACGGGAGAGACCCAGTACTTC.